The 5 T cell receptor beta chains presented below share a single source sample, sequenced in a study of tumor and adjacent non-tumor tissue in lung cancer listed by TCRdb under 2018. Library preparation was by multiplex PCR. Reads for this sample came from an Illumina HiSeq 2500. TCRbeta libraries were constructed through three rounds of nested PCR with primers (Table S4) according to protocols modified from ARM-PCR. The public reads were quality trimmed at Q25 with fastp and then assembled into clones with MiXCR by TCRdb, keeping productive beta chains. Every distinct CDR3 protein forms one entry, paired with its most common genes and DNA. This sample has approximately 77,000 distinct CDR3 sequences in its table, and approximately 81% of those were observed once. Clones ranked in the top ten supply less than 60% of the sample. RNA was isolated from bulk unsorted tissue, and RNA quality was assessed with a NanoDrop ND-1000 and an Agilent 2100. Normal lung samples were distant non-tumor tissue taken more than 3 cm from the tumor edge.

Sequenced: distant non-tumor lung tissue. The receptors stem from a man aged 55 to 70 with non-small cell lung cancer.

As regards this clonotype: The junction differs from germline at one of its ends, possibly a read error. This sequence joins TRBV4-3 and TRBJ1-1; D is uncertain. CDR1 and CDR2 (germline): LGHNA, YSLEER. This CDR3 is built from 16 residues. CDR3 nucleotide sequence: TGCGCCAGCAGCCAAGATCATAGTCAGTCTAACACTGAAGTTCTCTTT. Protein: CASSQDHSQSNTEVLF.

For this clonotype: A much larger clone differs by one base, so this may be a read error. This chain uses TRBV20-1 with TRBJ2-5, with D uncertain. This CDR3 region has 15 residues. In germline, CDR1 is DFQATT, CDR2 SNEGSKA (reference sequence). DNA for the CDR3: TGCATTGCTAGAGATCAAGTCTCAGCGTCGGAGACCCAGTACTTC. This gives the protein CIARDQVSASETQYF.

This chain links TRBV4-2 with TRBJ1-2; a weak D match, TRBD1 (6 bases). Germline-derived CDR1 and CDR2 are LGHNA and YNFKEQ. The CDR3 runs 16 residues. The CDR3: CTSSPPAGTEGDGYTF. The CDR3 coding sequence is TGTACTAGCAGTCCCCCTGCGGGGACGGAGGGGGATGGCTACACCTTC.

This clonotype was observed a handful of times. This chain links TRBV11-2 with TRBJ2-6, with 7 positions matching TRBD1. The CDR3 has 19 amino acids. The germline CDR1 and CDR2 sequences are SGHAT and FQNNGV. CDR3 residues: CVSSLVPKDRPSGANVLTF. The CDR3 coding sequence is TGTGTCAGTAGCTTAGTTCCGAAGGACAGGCCCTCTGGGGCCAACGTCCTGACTTTC.

In the case of this clonotype: Germline is not matched at one junction end, which may reflect a read error. The chain employs TRBV4-2 and TRBJ2-3; 9 nucleotides agree with TRBD2. The germline CDR1 and CDR2 sequences are LGHNA and YNFKEQ. The CDR3 is 17 amino acids. The CDR3 protein is CTSSRDGPSGGTDTQYF. The CDR3 nucleotides are TGTACCAGCAGCCGAGATGGCCCTAGCGGGGGCACAGATACGCAGTATTTT.